This T cell receptor (beta chain) was sequenced in a study of blood T cell repertoires in COVID-19. Across the whole study: Samples representing acute and convalescent COVID-19 were sourced from the United States, Italy and Spain. T cells, B-cell-depleted T cells, or PBMCs provided the cDNA or gDNA that served as material.

Authors' analysis steps: From reference gene primer amplification, estimates of nucleated cell counts were derived. Profiled with immunoSEQ multiplex PCR; TCRdb holds only in-frame clones, not every one. V and J calls plus clone size are reproduced from that table; the DNA served to infer D and trimming. The table lists some 280,000 clones, more than 80% of them singletons. CDR3 length equals 12 residues. Germline-derived CDR1 and CDR2 are MNHEY and SVGAGI. V dropped 6 bases and J dropped 2 bases, with 6 bases sitting between them. Source material: peripheral blood. This chain connects TRBV6-5 to TRBJ2-3; no definite D call. This receptor was obtained from a woman between 25 and 40 years old with active or convalescent COVID-19. CDR3 bases: TGTGCCAGCAGCGACAACACAGATACGCAGTATTTT. Its translation: CASSDNTDTQYF.